This TCR beta chain was sequenced in a study of cytomegalovirus exposure and HLA in healthy donors. Use of 60 Vbeta and 13 Jbeta primers characterized the PCR. Only in-frame clones appear in the TCRdb table, and some are missing; sequencing was by immunoSEQ multiplex PCR. The table records 75,000 to 100,000 clones, roughly 79% of them present only once. The study's findings and limits: In a later analysis, common viral pathogens appeared linked to several of the most significant clusters.

The germline CDR1 and CDR2 sequences are MNHNS and SASEGT. Trimming stripped 8 bases from V and 7 bases from J, with 21 bases between. The CDR3 loop spans 14 amino acids. Concerning this clone: What it binds is not known.

Sequenced: PBMCs. J is TRBJ2-7 and V is TRBV6-1; D might be TRBD2 (6 bases). The receptor was isolated from a man aged 30 to 45 in good health and CMV-seronegative. CDR3 sequence (DNA): TGTGCCAGCCCACGGACCCAAAACGCGGGGGAGCAGTACGTC. Residues: CASPRTQNAGEQYV.